Below, 32 T cell receptor beta chains from the same sample are listed, as sequenced in a study of T cells in Graves' hyperthyroidism and ophthalmopathy. It was RNA transcripts that yielded the amplified TCR beta CDR3 regions. In the first-round RT-PCR of the TCR CDR3, the HTBI primer set was used. Using its own MiXCR run on the multiplex PCR reads, TCRdb lists one record per CDR3 protein. Here the sample spans around 700,000 distinct CDR3 sequences, about 19% being singletons. Sequencing was performed on blood. These TCRs come from a woman in her forties or fifties with Graves' hyperthyroidism that later progressed to Graves' ophthalmopathy.

This clonotype was detected many times. The chain links TRBV7-6 to TRBJ2-3; TRBD2 matches 10 bases. CDR3 length: 15 residues. CDR1 and CDR2 (germline): SGHVS, FNYEAQ. The V segment lost 6 bases and the J segment 5 bases; nucleotides outside the gene matches: 8. The CDR3 DNA reads as TGTGCCAGCAGTCCCAGCGGGGGGGAGTTAGATACGCAGTATTTT. It translates to CASSPSGGELDTQYF.

This rearrangement joins TRBV7-9 to TRBJ1-3; D is unclear. Germline V gene data show CDR1 as SEHNR and CDR2 as FQNEAQ (reference sequence). The CDR3 contains 15 residues. The V gene lost 1 base and the J gene lost 0 bases, with 7 bases spanning the gap. DNA for the CDR3: TGTGCCAGCAGCTTAGGCTGGGACTCTGGAAACACCATATATTTT. Its translation is CASSLGWDSGNTIYF.

This clonotype was recorded many times. The V gene is TRBV2, the J gene TRBJ2-2, with 8 bases lining up with TRBD2. Germline lookup yields CDR1 SNHLY and CDR2 FYNNEI. The CDR3 has 16 residues. Trimming took 6 bases from V and 7 from J; bases not matched to a gene: 13. The CDR3 nucleotides are TGTGCCAGCAGCGAGGAATTCGGGGGGGCGAACGGGGAGCTGTTTTTT. The encoded protein is CASSEEFGGANGELFF. The complete variable domain, with remaining parts taken from reference TRBV2 and TRBJ2-2, reads EPEVTQTPSHQVTQMGQEVILRCVPISNHLYFYWYRQILGQKVEFLVSFYNNEISEKSEIFDDQFSVERPDGSNFTLKIRSTKLEDSAMYFCASSEEFGGANGELFFGEGSRLTVL.

This clonotype was seen repeatedly, ten times or more. The V and J genes are TRBV18 and TRBJ1-2; 10 nucleotides agree with TRBD1. The CDR3 has 15 amino acids. Per germline, CDR1 KGHSH and CDR2 LQKENI. Trimming took 1 base from V and 3 from J; bases not matched to a gene: 2. The CDR3 spells CASSPRQGADYGYTF. The DNA of the CDR3 is TGTGCCAGCTCACCACGACAGGGGGCGGACTATGGCTACACCTTC. Using reference TRBV18 and TRBJ1-2 for the parts outside the CDR3, the full variable domain is NAGVMQNPRHLVRRRGQEARLRCSPMKGHSHVYWYRQLPEEGLKFMVYLQKENIIDESGMPKERFSAEFPKEGPSILRIQQVVRGDSAAYFCASSPRQGADYGYTFGSGTRLTVV.

About this clonotype: A junction end diverges from the germline sequence, so it may reflect a read error. The chain uses TRBV3-1 and TRBJ1-5; unclear D gene. The length of the CDR3 is 13 residues. CDR1 LGHDT and CDR2 YNNKEL come from the germline V gene (reference sequence). The CDR3 reads CANSQQLGQPQHF. Written as DNA, the CDR3 is TGTGCCAACAGCCAGCAGTTGGGTCAGCCCCAGCATTTT.

The chain joins TRBV12-3 or TRBV12-4 to TRBJ2-5, with no clear D. V was shortened by 2 bases and J by 1 base, with 11 bases between the two germline ends. The CDR3 length is 15 residues. In DNA form, the CDR3 reads TGTGCCAGCAGTTTAAGCTTTGAGTTCCAAGAGACCCAGTACTTC. Amino acid sequence: CASSLSFEFQETQYF.

This rearrangement joins TRBV12-3 or TRBV12-4 to TRBJ1-1; 8 nucleotides align to TRBD1. After removal of 8 bases from V and 5 bases from J, the junction contained 10 bases not matched to a gene. The CDR3 consists of 14 residues. The CDR3 bases are TGTGCCAGCGCCGGGAGACAGGGGATTACTGAAGCTTTCTTT. It codes for CASAGRQGITEAFF.

The rearrangement links TRBV12-3 or TRBV12-4 to TRBJ2-1, with no clear D. V lost 7 bases and J 2 bases, leaving 9 bases between the germline ends. This CDR3 region has 13 residues. The CDR3 spells CASTRLPYNEQFF. CDR3 sequence (DNA): TGTGCCAGCACCCGATTACCCTACAATGAGCAGTTCTTC.

This clonotype was seen many times. The chain uses TRBV11-2 and TRBJ1-1; a weak D match, TRBD1 (5 bases). V was cut by 5 bases and J by 6 bases, with 16 bases left in between. Germline V gene data show CDR1 as SGHAT and CDR2 as FQNNGV. The CDR3 extends over 14 amino acids. CDR3 in amino acids: CASSPRGRGAEAFF. CDR3 coding DNA: TGTGCCAGCAGCCCTAGGGGTCGTGGGGCTGAAGCTTTCTTT.

This clonotype occurred a few times. No conserved phenylalanine or tryptophan is present at the end of the CDR3, so a read error is the likely explanation. J is TRBJ2-7 and V is TRBV20-1; D may be TRBD2 (5 bases). Trimming took 0 bases from V and 2 from J, leaving 17 bases between them. The germline CDR1 and CDR2 sequences are DFQATT and SNEGSKA (reference sequence). The CDR3 runs to 16 residues. The CDR3 bases are TGCAGTGCTAGAGATCGCGGACGGACTGGGCCCTACGAGCAGTACCTC. The encoded protein is CSARDRGRTGPYEQYL.

This clonotype was detected only once. With a much larger clone just one base away, this may be a read error. This chain uses TRBV11-2 with TRBJ2-7; D is unclear. This CDR3 is 13 amino acids long. Germline V gives CDR1 SGHAT, CDR2 FQNNGV. This CDR3 reads CARSLDPAYEQYF. For the CDR3, the DNA is TGTGCCAGGAGCTTAGATCCCGCATACGAGCAGTACTTC.

The chain couples TRBV6-2 or TRBV6-3 to TRBJ2-3; TRBD2 agrees at 9 bases. The germline V gene encodes CDR1 MNHEY and CDR2 SVGEGT. The V segment lost 6 bases and the J segment 6 bases; nucleotides outside the gene matches: 4. This CDR3 is 13 amino acids long. CDR3 region: CASSHAGGDTQYF. CDR3 DNA: TGTGCCAGCAGCCACGCGGGGGGGGATACGCAGTATTTT.

V is TRBV12-5 and J is TRBJ2-7, with TRBD1 matching 8 bases. The CDR3 length is 19 residues. Per germline, CDR1 LGHNT and CDR2 FRNRAP. V lost 2 bases and J lost 3; bases outside the gene matches: 18. The CDR3 loop is CASGLRLPLQGAKSYEQYF. The CDR3 DNA reads TGTGCTAGTGGTTTGAGGTTACCCCTCCAGGGGGCGAAGAGCTACGAGCAGTACTTC.

The chain couples TRBV10-3 to TRBJ2-2; 11 bases are a match to TRBD1. Germline trimming cut 10 bases from V and 7 bases from J; bases unmatched to any gene: 5. The CDR3 runs 13 residues. Germline V gene lookup returns CDR1 ENHRY and CDR2 SYGVKD. CDR3 in amino acids: CATGQGAGGELFF. The DNA of the CDR3 is TGTGCCACCGGACAGGGGGCCGGCGGGGAGCTGTTTTTT.

This clonotype was observed a few times. The genes are TRBV20-1 and TRBJ2-7; possible D gene TRBD1, 6 bases. Germline V gives CDR1 DFQATT, CDR2 SNEGSKA (reference sequence). This CDR3 has 14 amino acids. Trimming removed 3 bases from V and 3 bases from J, with 15 bases in between. CDR3 amino acids: CSASYGTLRYEQYF. CDR3 sequence (DNA): TGCAGTGCTAGTTATGGGACATTGCGCTACGAGCAGTACTTC.

Concerning this clonotype itself: A much larger clone lies a single base off, so this may be a read error. This chain uses TRBV5-1 with TRBJ1-1, with D tentatively TRBD1 (5 bases). V was cut by 2 bases and J by 4 bases, with 15 bases left in between. Germline CDR1 and CDR2: SGHRS and YFSETQ. The CDR3 has 15 amino acids. CDR3 coding DNA: TGCGCCAGCAGCTTTCGAGGGGCGGGGGGCACTGAAGCTTTCTTT. Amino acid sequence: CASSFRGAGGTEAFF. Looking up the rest from reference TRBV5-1 and TRBJ1-1 gives the full variable domain: KAGVTQTPRYLIKTRGQQVTLSCSPISGHRSVSWYQQTPGQGLQFLFEYFSETQRNKGNFPGRFSGRQFSNSRSEMNVSTLELGDSALYLCASSFRGAGGTEAFFGQGTRLTVV.

This clonotype was detected ten times or more. The chain uses TRBV20-1 and TRBJ1-6, with a possible D match to TRBD1 (5 bases). Germline CDR1 reads DFQATT; CDR2 reads SNEGSKA (reference sequence). V dropped 6 bases and J dropped 6 bases, with 9 bases sitting between them. This CDR3 has 12 amino acids. The CDR3, as DNA: TGCAGTGCGGGGGGACGTAATTCACCCCTCCACTTT. Its translation: CSAGGRNSPLHF.

The CDR3 nucleotides read TGTGCCAGCAGCTTAGTAGGCATCGGAGAAAAACTGTTTTTT. It codes for CASSLVGIGEKLFF. This chain uses TRBV7-8 with TRBJ1-4; D gene ambiguous. The germline V gene encodes CDR1 SGHVS and CDR2 FQNEAQ. The CDR3 is made up of 14 amino acids. Trimming shortened V by 1 base and J by 8 bases, and 11 bases separated the two germline ends.

The chain links TRBV20-1 to TRBJ1-2; 12 bases match TRBD1. The CDR3 covers 15 residues. V gave up 0 bases and J gave up 5 bases; unmatched junction bases: 4. Germline V gives CDR1 DFQATT, CDR2 SNEGSKA (reference sequence). The CDR3 sequence: CSAREGTGGTYGYTF. CDR3 bases: TGCAGTGCTAGAGAGGGGACAGGGGGCACGTATGGCTACACCTTC.

This clonotype was counted at least ten times. This rearrangement joins TRBV11-2 to TRBJ1-1; 9 bases are shared with TRBD1. The CDR3 length is 13 residues. V dropped 5 bases and J dropped 6; count of bases not matched to a gene: 4. The germline V gene has CDR1 SGHAT and CDR2 FQNNGV. CDR3 amino acids: CASSGQGRAEAFF. The CDR3 region has the DNA TGTGCCAGCAGCGGACAGGGGAGAGCTGAAGCTTTCTTT.

V is TRBV7-3 and J is TRBJ2-1, with D perhaps given as TRBD1 or TRBD2 (6 bases each). Germline V gene data show CDR1 as SGHTA and CDR2 as FQGTGA. The CDR3 has 14 residues. V gave up 4 bases and J gave up 4 bases, with 11 bases separating them. The CDR3 coding sequence is TGTGCCAGCAGCTCCCGGGGGCTTTACAATGAGCAGTTCTTC. Protein sequence: CASSSRGLYNEQFF. Variable domain in full (rest from reference TRBV7-3 and TRBJ2-1): GAGVSQTPSNKVTEKGKYVELRCDPISGHTALYWYRQSLGQGPEFLIYFQGTGAADDSGLPNDRFFAVRPEGSVSTLKIQRTERGDSAVYLCASSSRGLYNEQFFGPGTRLTVL.

Concerning this clonotype itself: A much larger clone is a single base away; this may be a read error. This chain connects TRBV6-2 or TRBV6-3 to TRBJ1-2; D call uncertain. The V end lost 5 bases, the J end lost 7 bases, and 14 bases lay between the germline ends. In germline, CDR1 is MNHEY, CDR2 SVGEGT. The length of the CDR3 is 13 residues. The CDR3 DNA is TGTGCCAGCAGTGACATGGGGTACAGTGGCTACACCTTC. Amino acids: CASSDMGYSGYTF.

V is TRBV5-1 and J is TRBJ2-7; TRBD2 aligns across 12 bases. Germline V gene data show CDR1 as SGHRS and CDR2 as YFSETQ. CDR3 length: 15 residues. The trim removed 6 bases at V and 3 bases at J, leaving 7 bases unmatched. The CDR3 bases are TGCGCCAGCACCTCTAGCGGGGGGGCTTTCTACGAGCAGTACTTC. Translation: CASTSSGGAFYEQYF.

The chain couples TRBV29-1 to TRBJ2-5; D call uncertain. Per germline, CDR1 SQVTM and CDR2 ANQGSEA. Trimming stripped 3 bases from V and 0 bases from J, with 14 bases between. This CDR3 spans 15 amino acids. The CDR3 sequence: CSVDVRQEYQETQYF. CDR3 nucleotides: TGCAGCGTTGACGTGAGGCAGGAGTACCAAGAGACCCAGTACTTC.

The J gene is TRBJ2-3, the V gene TRBV10-3; TRBD1 aligns across 10 bases. Germline trimming cut 6 bases from V and 3 bases from J; bases unmatched to any gene: 12. Germline assignment: CDR1 ENHRY and CDR2 SYGVKD. This CDR3 is built from 17 residues. CDR3 sequence (DNA): TGTGCCATCAGCCCCTCCGTGGGACAGGGGCGGACAGATACGCAGTATTTT. Translated, it gives CAISPSVGQGRTDTQYF.

The table lists this clonotype with many counts. CDR3 sequence (DNA): TGTGCCATCAGTGACCAGGAGAGGACTGAAGCTTTCTTT. As protein: CAISDQERTEAFF. The genes are TRBV10-3 and TRBJ1-1; no clear D gene. Deletions cut 3 bases from V and 5 bases from J, with 10 bases between. This CDR3 is 13 amino acids long. The germline V gene encodes CDR1 ENHRY and CDR2 SYGVKD.

In its sample, this clonotype was seen a few times. The genes are TRBV4-1 and TRBJ2-7; 8 bases are shared with TRBD1. Unmatched junction bases numbered 2, after V lost 5 bases and J lost 2 bases. The length of the CDR3 is 13 residues. Germline V gene data show CDR1 as MGHRA and CDR2 as YSYEKL. Written as DNA, the CDR3 is TGCGCCAGCAGCTGGGACAGGACCTACGAGCAGTACTTC. It yields the protein CASSWDRTYEQYF.

This clonotype appeared many times. J is TRBJ2-7 and V is TRBV7-9; 9 nucleotides match TRBD1. With 5 bases clipped from V and 5 bases from J, the junction kept 7 bases outside the gene matches. This CDR3 is 14 amino acids long. The V gene's germline CDR1 is SEHNR and CDR2 FQNEAQ (reference sequence). The CDR3: CASSPGTGNNEQYF. The CDR3 nucleotides read TGTGCCAGCAGCCCAGGGACAGGGAACAACGAGCAGTACTTC.

J is TRBJ2-7 and V is TRBV20-1; no definite D call. V lost 5 bases and J lost 1, with 21 bases in between. The CDR3 covers 16 residues. Germline CDR1 reads DFQATT; CDR2 reads SNEGSKA (reference sequence). CDR3 residues: CSAGLGGTAFSYEQYF. For the CDR3, the DNA is TGCAGTGCTGGCCTGGGCGGAACCGCCTTTTCCTACGAGCAGTACTTC.

A word on this clonotype: A single base separates this from a much larger clone, so it may be a read error. The J gene is TRBJ2-7, the V gene TRBV6-5, with a tentative D call TRBD2 (5 bases). This CDR3 is built from 15 residues. Germline CDR1 MNHEY, CDR2 SVGAGI. V lost 0 bases, J lost 6 bases, and 15 bases lay in between. CDR3 region: CASSYSPGTVREQYF. The CDR3 DNA sequence: TGTGCCAGCAGTTACTCGCCGGGAACCGTCCGCGAGCAGTACTTC.

The genes are TRBV6-9 and TRBJ1-5; TRBD1 aligns across 8 bases. The CDR3 covers 16 residues. V shed 3 bases and J 1 base; nucleotides not matched to a gene: 5. CDR1 MNHGY and CDR2 SVAAGI come from the germline V gene. CDR3 region: CASSYPQGVSNQPQHF. The CDR3 nucleotides are TGTGCCAGCAGTTACCCACAGGGGGTAAGCAATCAGCCCCAGCATTTT.

This clonotype showed up many times. The J gene is TRBJ1-1, the V gene TRBV18; 12 nucleotides align to TRBD1. V lost 1 base, J lost 5 bases, and 8 bases stayed unmatched. CDR1 is KGHSH and CDR2 is LQKENI in the germline V gene. The CDR3 is 17 amino acids. The CDR3 DNA follows: TGTGCCAGCTCACCACGGGGGACAGGGGGCGCGGGGACTGAAGCTTTCTTT. Protein: CASSPRGTGGAGTEAFF.